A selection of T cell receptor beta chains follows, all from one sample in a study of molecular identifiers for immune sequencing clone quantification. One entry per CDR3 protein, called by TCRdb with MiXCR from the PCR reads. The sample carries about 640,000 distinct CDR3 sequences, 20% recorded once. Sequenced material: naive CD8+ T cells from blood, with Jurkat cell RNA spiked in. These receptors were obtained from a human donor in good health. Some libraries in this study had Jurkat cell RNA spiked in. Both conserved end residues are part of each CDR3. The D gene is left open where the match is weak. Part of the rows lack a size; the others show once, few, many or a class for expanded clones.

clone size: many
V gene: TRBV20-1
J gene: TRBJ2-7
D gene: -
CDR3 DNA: TGCAGTGCTCGGGCGGGCAGGGTGTACGAGCAGTACTTC
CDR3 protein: CSARAGRVYEQYF

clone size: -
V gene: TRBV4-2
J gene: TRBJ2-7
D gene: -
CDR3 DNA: TGTGCCAGCAGCCAAGGGACTGGCCTCTCCTGCGAGCAGTACTTC
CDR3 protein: CASSQGTGLSCEQYF

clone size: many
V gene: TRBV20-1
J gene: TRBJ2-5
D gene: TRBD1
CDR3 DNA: TGCAGTGCTAGAGATCCCTCGACGGGACAGGGTGGGACCCAGTACTTC
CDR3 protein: CSARDPSTGQGGTQYF

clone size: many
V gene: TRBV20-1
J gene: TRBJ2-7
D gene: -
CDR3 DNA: TGCAGTGTCAGGACGGCCGGGGGTGAGCAGTACTTC
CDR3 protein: CSVRTAGGEQYF

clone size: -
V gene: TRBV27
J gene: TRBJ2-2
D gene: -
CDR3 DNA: TGTGCCAGCAGTTCGGGTTTGTCCGGGGAGCTGTTTTTT
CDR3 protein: CASSSGLSGELFF

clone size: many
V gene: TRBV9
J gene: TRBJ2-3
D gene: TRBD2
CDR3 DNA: TGTGCCAGCAGTCTCTCCCGGACTAGCGATACGCAGTATTTT
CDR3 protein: CASSLSRTSDTQYF

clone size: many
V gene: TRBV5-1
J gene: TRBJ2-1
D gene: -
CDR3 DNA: TGCGCCAGCAGCCGCGGGGTGGAAACCTACAATGAGCAGTTCTTC
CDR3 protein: CASSRGVETYNEQFF

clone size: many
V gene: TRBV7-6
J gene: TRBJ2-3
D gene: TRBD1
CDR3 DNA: TGTGCCAGCAGCTTAGGGATACCCGGGACAGCGCCTTCAGATACGCAGTATTTT
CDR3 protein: CASSLGIPGTAPSDTQYF

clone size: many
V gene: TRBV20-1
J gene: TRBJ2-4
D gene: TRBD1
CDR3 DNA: TGCAGTGCCCCGACAGGGGAGGCAGTAGCCAAAAACATTCAGTACTTC
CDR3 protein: CSAPTGEAVAKNIQYF

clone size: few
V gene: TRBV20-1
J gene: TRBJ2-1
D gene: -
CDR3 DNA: TGCAGTGCTAGACAGAGGCTAGCGCCAAATGAGCAGTTCTTC
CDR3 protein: CSARQRLAPNEQFF

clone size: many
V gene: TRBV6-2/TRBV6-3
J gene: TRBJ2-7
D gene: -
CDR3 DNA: TGTGCCAGCAGTTACTCTTATACTCGACCGGGACTCGCCTACGAGCAGTACTTC
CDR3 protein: CASSYSYTRPGLAYEQYF

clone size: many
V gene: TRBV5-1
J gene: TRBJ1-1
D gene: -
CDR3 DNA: TGCGCCAGCCGATTTGCGGGGTCGGCTGAAGCTTTCTTT
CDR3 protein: CASRFAGSAEAFF

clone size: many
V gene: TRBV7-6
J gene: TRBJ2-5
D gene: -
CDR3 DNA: TGTGCCAGCAGCTTAGGCCCGCGACAGGAAACAGGGACCCAGTACTTC
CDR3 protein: CASSLGPRQETGTQYF

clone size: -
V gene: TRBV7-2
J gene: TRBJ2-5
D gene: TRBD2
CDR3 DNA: TGTGCCAGCAGCTTAGGACTAGCGGGAGTGGGAGAGACCCGGTACTTC
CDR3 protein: CASSLGLAGVGETRYF

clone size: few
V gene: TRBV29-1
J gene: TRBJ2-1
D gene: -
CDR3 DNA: TGCAGCGCCTATGACTTGTACAATGAGCAGTTCTTC
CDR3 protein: CSAYDLYNEQFF

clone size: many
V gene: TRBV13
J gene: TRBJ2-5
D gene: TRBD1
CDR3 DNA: TGTGCCAGCAGCCCGGGACAGGTCGCGACCCAGTACTTC
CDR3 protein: CASSPGQVATQYF

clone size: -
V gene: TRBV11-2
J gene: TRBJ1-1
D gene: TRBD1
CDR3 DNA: TGTGCCAGCAGCTTATATGTAACAGGGGGCTTGGAAGCTTTCTTT
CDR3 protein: CASSLYVTGGLEAFF

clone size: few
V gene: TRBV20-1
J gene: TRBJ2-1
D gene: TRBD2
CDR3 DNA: TGCAGTGCTAGCCCGGGACTAGCGGGAGGGATTACCTACAATGAGCAGTTCTTC
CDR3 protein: CSASPGLAGGITYNEQFF

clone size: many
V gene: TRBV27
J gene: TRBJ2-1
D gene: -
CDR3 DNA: TGTGCCAGCAGGGGTCGGGATCCCTACAATGAGCAGTTCTTC
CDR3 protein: CASRGRDPYNEQFF

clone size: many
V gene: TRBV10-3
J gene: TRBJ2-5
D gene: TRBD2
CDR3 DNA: TGTGCCATCAGTGAGTCGGCTAGCGGGGGAGAGACCCAGTACTTC
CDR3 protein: CAISESASGGETQYF

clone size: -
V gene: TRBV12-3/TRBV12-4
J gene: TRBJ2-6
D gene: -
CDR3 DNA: TGTGCCAGCGGTTTCTGGGTCTCTGGGGCCAACGTCCTGACTTTC
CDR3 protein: CASGFWVSGANVLTF

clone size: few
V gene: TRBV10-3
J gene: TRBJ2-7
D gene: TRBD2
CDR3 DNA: TGTGCCGGCGGGGGGGAATCCTACGAGCAGTACTTC
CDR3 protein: CAGGGESYEQYF

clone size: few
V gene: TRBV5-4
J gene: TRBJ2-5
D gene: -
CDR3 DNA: TGTGCCAGCAGCTTGGAGGAGGGAAGGGGAGAGACCCAGTACTTC
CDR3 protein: CASSLEEGRGETQYF

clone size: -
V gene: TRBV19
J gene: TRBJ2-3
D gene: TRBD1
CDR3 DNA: TGTGCCAGTAGTTTCTTGACAGGGCCCACAGATACGCAGTATTTT
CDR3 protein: CASSFLTGPTDTQYF

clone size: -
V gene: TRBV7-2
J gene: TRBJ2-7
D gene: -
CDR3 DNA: TGTGCCAGCAGCTTAGATCAGGCAGTTGCCTGGGGGGCGGACGAGCAGTACTTC
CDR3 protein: CASSLDQAVAWGADEQYF

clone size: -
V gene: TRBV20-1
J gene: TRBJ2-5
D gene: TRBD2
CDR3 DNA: TGCAGTGCTAGAAAGGAATTTCCTAGCGGGGGGACCCAAGAGACCCAGTACTTC
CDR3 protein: CSARKEFPSGGTQETQYF

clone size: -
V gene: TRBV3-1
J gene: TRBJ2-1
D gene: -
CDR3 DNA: TGTGCCCGCAGCCCCCACGGGAAGGGGATGGGTGAGCAGTTCTTC
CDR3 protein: CARSPHGKGMGEQFF

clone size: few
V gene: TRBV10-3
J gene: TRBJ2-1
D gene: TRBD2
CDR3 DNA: TGTGCCATCAGTGCGGGGGGTCATGAGCAGTTCTTC
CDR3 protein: CAISAGGHEQFF

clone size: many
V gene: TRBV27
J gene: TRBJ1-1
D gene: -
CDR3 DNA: TGTGCCAGCAGACATTCGAACACTGAAGCTTTCTTT
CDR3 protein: CASRHSNTEAFF

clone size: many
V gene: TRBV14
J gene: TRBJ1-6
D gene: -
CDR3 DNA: TGTGCCAGCAGCCACCAGAGGCTCGAAAACTCCTATAATTCACCCCTCCACTTT
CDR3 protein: CASSHQRLENSYNSPLHF